Detailed here is one TCR beta chain. Its target is not known. This sample was included in a study of T cell repertoires in cytomegalovirus infection. Study overall: The authors relied on CMV epitopes, both recently identified HLA-C-restricted and well-studied HLA-B-restricted. Shared public TCR beta signatures pointed to both CMV infection and a matching HLA type.

Study-wide points: In two of eight donors, the top clonotype was HLA-C-restricted CMV-specific. Carriers of CMV and the relevant HLA type were discriminated by public TCR beta frequency.

The ends were cut back, 7 bases at V and 4 bases at J, with 8 bases in the middle. The CDR3 runs to 12 residues. The germline V gene encodes CDR1 MNHNY and CDR2 SVGAGI (reference sequence). TCRdb re-analysed the reads in MiXCR, keeping a single row per CDR3 protein. The data show about 63,000 distinct CDR3 sequences, just over 20% seen once. The source was CD8+ T cells from cultured PBMCs, collected from culture after CMV antigen stimulation. The clonotype comes from a human donor in good health (CMV status not recorded). Some clones in this sample may be carry-over from other donors' samples. This chain connects TRBV6-6 to TRBJ2-1, with D unresolved. In DNA, the CDR3 is TGTGCCAGCACCCCCCTTTACAATGAGCAGTTCTTC. It specifies CASTPLYNEQFF.